The 25 T cell receptor beta chains reported below all come from one sample, sequenced in a study of blood T cell repertoires in COVID-19. TCRdb's copy holds only in-frame clones and misses some; the assay was immunoSEQ multiplex PCR. In the table there are 210,000 or so clones, around 80% of which are singletons. Input material: peripheral blood. These receptors originate from a woman of 80 years or more with active or convalescent COVID-19.

The chain is built from TRBV19 and TRBJ2-3; TRBD1 is a possible D gene (6 bases). Trimming took 4 bases from V and 0 from J, leaving 17 bases between them. The CDR3 runs to 17 residues. The germline CDR1 and CDR2 sequences are LNHDA and SQIVND (reference sequence). CDR3 protein: CASSNRWGQGSTDTQYF. CDR3 in DNA: TGTGCCAGTAGTAACCGTTGGGGGCAGGGGAGCACAGATACGCAGTATTTT. The full variable domain, its missing parts supplied by reference TRBV19 and TRBJ2-3, is DGGITQSPKYLFRKEGQNVTLSCEQNLNHDAMYWYRQDPGQGLRLIYYSQIVNDFQKGDIAEGYSVSREKKESFPLTVTSAQKNPTAFYLCASSNRWGQGSTDTQYFGPGTRLTVL.

V usage is TRBV5-8 and J usage is TRBJ1-1, with 7 nucleotides matching TRBD1. Per germline, CDR1 SGHTS and CDR2 YDEGEE. CDR3 length equals 14 residues. V was pared by 6 bases and J by 2 bases, with 7 bases of the junction left unmatched. The CDR3 protein is CASNSGTANTEAFF. The CDR3 DNA sequence: TGTGCCAGCAACTCCGGGACAGCTAACACTGAAGCTTTCTTT.

The gene calls are TRBV11-1 and TRBJ2-2, with 7 bases matching TRBD1. Trimming cost V 0 bases and J 5 bases; bases outside gene matches: 3. The germline V gene encodes CDR1 SGHAT and CDR2 FQDESV (reference sequence). The CDR3 runs to 15 residues. Written as DNA, the CDR3 is TGTGCCAGCAGCTTAGCGAAGGGGGCGACCGGGGAGCTGTTTTTT. This encodes CASSLAKGATGELFF.

The chain recombines TRBV19 with TRBJ2-1; TRBD1 aligns across 9 bases. The V and J ends lost 4 bases and 7 bases, in that order; junction bases with no gene match: 5. Per germline, CDR1 LNHDA and CDR2 SQIVND (reference sequence). This CDR3 is built from 14 residues. In DNA form, the CDR3 reads TGTGCCAGTAGTAACCGGGACAGGGCGAATGAGCAGTTCTTC. Translation: CASSNRDRANEQFF.

In the case of this clone: The sample holds other DNA sequences that translate to the same CDR3. V usage is TRBV7-2 and J usage is TRBJ1-6, with D perhaps matching TRBD1 (5 bases). The CDR3 sequence is 16 residues long. CDR1 and CDR2 (germline): SGHTA, FQGNSA. V was trimmed by 5 bases and J by 0 bases, leaving 11 bases between them. CDR3 region: CASSPQGSSYNSPLHF. In DNA form, the CDR3 reads TGTGCCAGCAGCCCGCAGGGAAGCTCCTATAATTCACCCCTCCACTTT.

CDR3: CASSARQGLTSEAFF. CDR3 bases: TGTGCCAGCAGCGCCCGACAGGGTTTGACGTCTGAAGCTTTCTTT. This chain links TRBV7-2 with TRBJ1-1; the match to TRBD1 covers 7 bases. The CDR3 is 15 amino acids. CDR1 SGHTA and CDR2 FQGNSA come from the germline V gene. J lost 6 bases, V lost 5 bases, and 12 bases had no gene match.

The chain couples TRBV7-2 to TRBJ1-2; D call uncertain. Deletions cut 2 bases from V and 8 bases from J, with 15 bases between. CDR1 and CDR2 from the germline V gene are SGHTA and FQGNSA. This CDR3 region has 14 residues. The CDR3 here is CASSLRGLSGGYTF. The DNA for the CDR3 is TGTGCCAGCAGCTTAAGAGGGCTCTCGGGAGGCTACACCTTC.

The V and J genes are TRBV2 and TRBJ2-5, with 11 bases fitting TRBD1. This CDR3 has 14 residues. The germline V gene encodes CDR1 SNHLY and CDR2 FYNNEI. The V gene end was trimmed by 6 bases and the J gene end by 5 bases; junction bases not matched to a gene: 5. The CDR3 DNA reads as TGTGCCAGCAGGGGGACAGGGGGGTCTGAGACCCAGTACTTC. Protein product: CASRGTGGSETQYF.

The chain is built from TRBV27 and TRBJ1-2; tentatively, D is TRBD1 (6 bases). Deletions cut 4 bases from V and 4 bases from J, with 22 bases between. CDR1 is MNHEY and CDR2 is SMNVEV in the germline V gene (reference sequence). The CDR3 spans 17 residues. CDR3 nucleotides: TGTGCCAGCAGTTCAGTGAGAACAGGGATAGGAGGCTATGGCTACACCTTC. As protein: CASSSVRTGIGGYGYTF.

V usage is TRBV6-6 and J usage is TRBJ1-2; 9 bases are shared with TRBD1. Germline V gene data show CDR1 as MNHNY and CDR2 as SVGAGI (reference sequence). The CDR3 covers 13 residues. Trimming took 6 bases from V and 7 from J; bases not matched to a gene: 6. The CDR3 sequence: CASSRDRERGYTF. CDR3 coding DNA: TGTGCCAGCAGCCGGGACAGGGAACGTGGCTACACCTTC.

This sequence joins TRBV11-3 and TRBJ1-4; D perhaps matches TRBD1 (6 bases). CDR1 and CDR2 from the germline V gene are SGHNT and YENEEA. V lost 4 bases and J lost 5, with 11 bases in between. CDR3 length: 14 residues. CDR3 coding DNA: TGTGCCAGCAGCTCGGACAGCCCCAATGAAAAACTGTTTTTT. Translation: CASSSDSPNEKLFF.

This clone was detected a few times. The chain carries TRBV4-1 and TRBJ2-7, with 9 bases lining up with TRBD1. This CDR3 spans 17 amino acids. Trimming cost V 2 bases and J 2 bases; bases outside gene matches: 10. The germline CDR1 and CDR2 sequences are MGHRA and YSYEKL. The CDR3 loop reads CASSQLATGTGTYEQYF. CDR3 DNA sequence: TGCGCCAGCAGCCAATTGGCTACCGGGACAGGGACCTACGAGCAGTACTTC.

Remarks on this clone: Within the sample, other DNA sequences also encode this same CDR3. The chain combines TRBV18 with TRBJ2-7; 12 nucleotides line up with TRBD1. This CDR3 has 15 residues. The junction had 4 bases not matched to a gene; V was cut back by 3 bases and J by 4 bases. Germline values: CDR1 KGHSH, CDR2 LQKENI. CDR3 nucleotide sequence: TGTGCCAGCTCACCCCCGGGACAGGGGGCTTACGAGCAGTACTTC. Its translation: CASSPPGQGAYEQYF. The full variable domain, rest sourced from reference TRBV18 and TRBJ2-7, is NAGVMQNPRHLVRRRGQEARLRCSPMKGHSHVYWYRQLPEEGLKFMVYLQKENIIDESGMPKERFSAEFPKEGPSILRIQQVVRGDSAAYFCASSPPGQGAYEQYFGPGTRLTVT.

This chain links TRBV7-2 with TRBJ2-3; D unresolved. The germline V gene encodes CDR1 SGHTA and CDR2 FQGNSA. The CDR3 has 14 amino acids. V shed 1 base and J shed 4 bases, with 9 bases lying between them. The CDR3 region is CASSLEQWADTQYF. CDR3 in DNA: TGTGCCAGCAGCTTAGAACAGTGGGCAGATACGCAGTATTTT.

The CDR3 DNA sequence: TGTGCCAGCAGCTCGGGGTACACCGGGGAGCTGTTTTTT. As protein: CASSSGYTGELFF. This rearrangement joins TRBV7-8 to TRBJ2-2; D might be TRBD2 (5 bases). The V gene's germline CDR1 is SGHVS and CDR2 FQNEAQ. The CDR3 sequence is 13 residues long. V lost 4 bases, J lost 3 bases, and 6 bases lay in between.

The chain links TRBV7-3 to TRBJ2-1; D might be TRBD1 (6 bases). The germline V and J ends were trimmed by 2 bases and 7 bases, with 15 bases remaining between them. The germline V gene has CDR1 SGHTA and CDR2 FQGTGA. This CDR3 is built from 15 residues. In DNA, the CDR3 is TGTGCCAGCAGCTTAGATGGGGCAAGGGGGAATGAGCAGTTCTTC. Its protein product is CASSLDGARGNEQFF.

V gene TRBV10-3 combines with J gene TRBJ2-5; a weak D match, TRBD1 (6 bases). V was shortened by 8 bases and J by 5 bases, with 9 bases between the two germline ends. From germline, CDR1 is ENHRY and CDR2 SYGVKD. This CDR3 spans 11 amino acids. CDR3 protein: CAIGTGETQYF. CDR3 in DNA: TGTGCCATCGGCACAGGGGAGACCCAGTACTTC.

This chain links TRBV16 with TRBJ1-2; D gene unclear. The CDR3 is 14 residues long. Germline V gene lookup returns CDR1 KGHSY and CDR2 FQNENV. V was trimmed by 0 bases and J by 2 bases, leaving 7 bases between them. The CDR3 is CASSQSRGNYGYTF. In DNA form, the CDR3 reads TGTGCCAGCAGCCAATCGAGAGGGAACTATGGCTACACCTTC.

The rearrangement joins TRBV20-1 to TRBJ1-4; D gene uncertain. V dropped 4 bases and J dropped 4 bases, with 10 bases sitting between them. The CDR3 runs 13 residues. CDR1 DFQATT and CDR2 SNEGSKA come from the germline V gene (reference sequence). This CDR3 reads CSANDIDNEKLFF. As DNA, the CDR3 is TGCAGTGCTAATGACATAGATAATGAAAAACTGTTTTTT.

The chain couples TRBV9 to TRBJ2-2; D might be TRBD2 (5 bases). Between the trimmed V and J ends, which lost 2 bases and 5 bases, there was a span of 13 bases. The CDR3 length is 15 residues. Germline loops: CDR1 SGDLS, CDR2 YYNGEE. The CDR3 sequence is CASSVTSGGTGELFF. Written as DNA, the CDR3 is TGTGCCAGCAGCGTGACCAGCGGTGGGACCGGGGAGCTGTTTTTT.

This clone was observed a handful of times. This chain connects TRBV7-2 to TRBJ1-5; weak D call: TRBD1 (6 bases). The CDR3 extends over 13 amino acids. V lost 2 bases to trimming and J lost 5 bases, with 7 bases between them. Germline V lookup: CDR1 SGHTA, CDR2 FQGNSA. The CDR3 reads CASSLTGYQPQHF. CDR3 nucleotides: TGTGCCAGCAGCTTAACAGGGTATCAGCCCCAGCATTTT.

The chain has TRBV9 and TRBJ2-5; 10 nucleotides agree with TRBD2. CDR3 length: 18 amino acids. J lost 4 bases, V lost 3 bases, and 15 bases had no gene match. The germline V gene has CDR1 SGDLS and CDR2 YYNGEE. The CDR3 nucleotides read TGTGCCAGCAGCGCGGGGGGCAGCGGGAGGGCCTGGGGAGAGACCCAGTACTTC. This codes for CASSAGGSGRAWGETQYF.

The chain uses TRBV7-3 and TRBJ2-7; D perhaps matches TRBD2 (6 bases). Germline CDR1 is SGHTA and CDR2 is FQGTGA. V lost 5 bases and J lost 3, with 17 bases in between. This CDR3 has 15 residues. The CDR3 DNA follows: TGTGCCAGCAGCACTTATGGAGGGCCCGGCTACGAGCAGTACTTC. Translating gives CASSTYGGPGYEQYF. The entire variable domain, with the rest obtained from reference TRBV7-3 and TRBJ2-7, is as follows: GAGVSQTPSNKVTEKGKYVELRCDPISGHTALYWYRQSLGQGPEFLIYFQGTGAADDSGLPNDRFFAVRPEGSVSTLKIQRTERGDSAVYLCASSTYGGPGYEQYFGPGTRLTVT.

This sequence joins TRBV18 and TRBJ2-7; no clear D. The CDR3 totals 13 residues. V was cut by 3 bases and J by 4 bases, with 10 bases left in between. Germline CDR1 reads KGHSH; CDR2 reads LQKENI. CDR3 protein: CASSPAAQYEQYF. The CDR3 nucleotides are TGTGCCAGCTCACCGGCGGCGCAGTACGAGCAGTACTTC.

The chain uses TRBV5-8 and TRBJ2-3; no reliable D call. The germline V and J ends were trimmed by 2 bases and 2 bases, with 9 bases remaining between them. Germline CDR1 is SGHTS and CDR2 is YDEGEE. The CDR3 contains 14 residues. CDR3 amino acids: CASSFWAPTDTQYF. The CDR3 nucleotides are TGTGCCAGCAGCTTCTGGGCTCCCACAGATACGCAGTATTTT.